This T cell receptor (beta chain) appears in the sequencing data of a study of blood T cell repertoires in COVID-19. Turning to the study itself: Whether acute or convalescent, the COVID-19 samples came from the United States, Italy and Spain.

Per the authors' pipeline: Reference gene primer amplification in the assay estimated nucleated cell counts. The assay was immunoSEQ multiplex PCR, and TCRdb's table has in-frame clones only and misses some. The V and J calls and clone size were taken over from that table, and D and trimming were inferred from the DNA. The sample yields about 240,000 clones, roughly 80% seen once. Germline CDR1 and CDR2: SGHKS and YYEKEE (reference sequence). V shed 0 bases and J shed 4 bases, with 14 bases lying between them. The CDR3 spans 15 residues. The sequenced sample was peripheral blood. The source of this sequence is a woman older than 75 with acute or convalescent COVID-19. The chain has TRBV5-5 and TRBJ2-7, with unresolved D. The CDR3 DNA is TGTGCCAGCAGCTTGGCCGGAGACGTGGGTTACGAGCAGTACTTC. Amino acid sequence: CASSLAGDVGYEQYF.